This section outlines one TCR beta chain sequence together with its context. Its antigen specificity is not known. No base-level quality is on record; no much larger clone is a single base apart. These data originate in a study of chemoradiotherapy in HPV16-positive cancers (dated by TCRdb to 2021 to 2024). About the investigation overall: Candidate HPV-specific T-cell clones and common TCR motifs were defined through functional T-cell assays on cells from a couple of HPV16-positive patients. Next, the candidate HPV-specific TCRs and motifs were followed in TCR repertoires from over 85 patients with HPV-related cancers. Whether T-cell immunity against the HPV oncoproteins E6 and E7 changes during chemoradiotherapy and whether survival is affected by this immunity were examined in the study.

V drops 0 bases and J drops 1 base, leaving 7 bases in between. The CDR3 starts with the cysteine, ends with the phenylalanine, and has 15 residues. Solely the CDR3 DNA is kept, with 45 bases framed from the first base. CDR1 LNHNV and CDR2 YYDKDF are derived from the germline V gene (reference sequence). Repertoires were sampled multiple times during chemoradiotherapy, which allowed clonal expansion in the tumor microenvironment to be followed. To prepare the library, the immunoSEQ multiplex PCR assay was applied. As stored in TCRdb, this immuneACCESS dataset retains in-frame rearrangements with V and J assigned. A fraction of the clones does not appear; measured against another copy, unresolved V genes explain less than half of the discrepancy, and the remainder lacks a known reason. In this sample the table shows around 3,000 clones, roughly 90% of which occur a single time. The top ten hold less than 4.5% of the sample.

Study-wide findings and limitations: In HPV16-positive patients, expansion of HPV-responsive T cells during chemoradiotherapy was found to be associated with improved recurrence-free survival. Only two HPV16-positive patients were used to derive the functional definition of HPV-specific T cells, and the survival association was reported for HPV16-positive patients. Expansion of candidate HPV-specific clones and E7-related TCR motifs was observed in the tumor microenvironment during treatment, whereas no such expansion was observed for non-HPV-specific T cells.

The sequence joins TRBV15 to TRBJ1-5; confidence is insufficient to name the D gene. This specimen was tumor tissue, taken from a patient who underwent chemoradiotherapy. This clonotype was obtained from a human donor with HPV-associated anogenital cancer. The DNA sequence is TGTGCCACCAGCAGAGATAAAGGGAGCAATCAGCCCCAGCATTTT. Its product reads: CATSRDKGSNQPQHF.